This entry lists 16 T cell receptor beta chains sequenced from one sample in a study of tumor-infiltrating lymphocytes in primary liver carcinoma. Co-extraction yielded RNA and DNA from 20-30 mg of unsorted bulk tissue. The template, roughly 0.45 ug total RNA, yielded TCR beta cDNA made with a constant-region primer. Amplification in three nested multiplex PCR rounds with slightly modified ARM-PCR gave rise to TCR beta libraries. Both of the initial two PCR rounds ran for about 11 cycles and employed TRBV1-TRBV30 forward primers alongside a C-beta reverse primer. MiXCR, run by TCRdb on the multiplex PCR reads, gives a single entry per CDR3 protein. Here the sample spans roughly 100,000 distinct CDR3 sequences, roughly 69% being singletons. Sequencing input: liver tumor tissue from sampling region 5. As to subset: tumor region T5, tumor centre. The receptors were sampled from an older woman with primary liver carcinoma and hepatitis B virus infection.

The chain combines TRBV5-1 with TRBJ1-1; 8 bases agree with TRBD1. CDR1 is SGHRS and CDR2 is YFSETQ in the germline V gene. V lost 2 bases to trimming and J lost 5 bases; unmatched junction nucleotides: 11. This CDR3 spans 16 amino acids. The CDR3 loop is CASSLVAGGPNTEAFF. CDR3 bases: TGCGCCAGCAGCTTAGTGGCAGGGGGCCCGAATACTGAAGCTTTCTTT.

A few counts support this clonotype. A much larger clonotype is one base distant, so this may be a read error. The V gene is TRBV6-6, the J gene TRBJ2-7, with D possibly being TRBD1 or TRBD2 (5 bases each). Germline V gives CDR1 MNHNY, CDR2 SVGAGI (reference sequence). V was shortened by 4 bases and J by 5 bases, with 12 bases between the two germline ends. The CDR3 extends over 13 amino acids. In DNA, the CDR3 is TGTGCCAGCAGTTTGGGGGTCCCCCACGAGCAGTACTTC. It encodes CASSLGVPHEQYF.

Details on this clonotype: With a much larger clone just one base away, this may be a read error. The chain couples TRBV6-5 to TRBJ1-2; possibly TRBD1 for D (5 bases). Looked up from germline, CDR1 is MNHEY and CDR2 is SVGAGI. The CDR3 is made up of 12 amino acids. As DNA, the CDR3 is TGTGCCAGCAGTTCAGGGCAGTATGGCTACATCTTC. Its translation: CASSSGQYGYIF.

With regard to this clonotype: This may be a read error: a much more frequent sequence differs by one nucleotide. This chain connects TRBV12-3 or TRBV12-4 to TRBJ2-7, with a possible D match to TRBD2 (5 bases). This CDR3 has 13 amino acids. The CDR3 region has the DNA TGTACCAGCAGTTCTTACCACCCGGGGGAGCAGTACTTC. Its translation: CTSSSYHPGEQYF.

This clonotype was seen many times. The CDR3 region is CASSPQTGSSGANVLTF. CDR3 nucleotide sequence: TGTGCCAGCAGCCCCCAGACAGGGAGCTCTGGGGCCAACGTCCTGACTTTC. The V and J genes are TRBV11-1 and TRBJ2-6, with TRBD1 identical over 7 bases. Germline CDR1 is SGHAT and CDR2 is FQDESV (reference sequence). The CDR3 runs 17 residues. After removal of 5 bases from V and 0 bases from J, the junction contained 7 bases not matched to a gene.

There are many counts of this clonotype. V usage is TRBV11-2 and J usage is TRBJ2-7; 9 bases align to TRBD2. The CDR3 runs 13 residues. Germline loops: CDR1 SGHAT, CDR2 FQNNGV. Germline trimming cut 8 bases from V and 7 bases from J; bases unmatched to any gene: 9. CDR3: CASAPGLAREQYV. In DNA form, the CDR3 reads TGTGCCAGCGCCCCGGGACTAGCAAGGGAGCAGTACGTC.

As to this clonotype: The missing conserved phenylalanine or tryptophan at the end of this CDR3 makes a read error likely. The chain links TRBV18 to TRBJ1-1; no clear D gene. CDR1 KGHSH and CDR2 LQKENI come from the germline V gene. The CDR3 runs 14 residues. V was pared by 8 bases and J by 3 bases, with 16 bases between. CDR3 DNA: TGTGCCAGCACTATCGGGGTTGGAGACACTGAAGCTTTCCTT. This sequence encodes CASTIGVGDTEAFL.

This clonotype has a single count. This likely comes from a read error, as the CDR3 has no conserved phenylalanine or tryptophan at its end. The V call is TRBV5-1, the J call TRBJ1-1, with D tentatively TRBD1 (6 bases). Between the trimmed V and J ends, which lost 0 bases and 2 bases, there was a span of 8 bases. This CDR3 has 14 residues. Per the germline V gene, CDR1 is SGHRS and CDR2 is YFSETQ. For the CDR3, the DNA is TGCGCCAGCAGCTTGGGGACAGCTAACACTGAAGCTTTCATT. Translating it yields CASSLGTANTEAFI.

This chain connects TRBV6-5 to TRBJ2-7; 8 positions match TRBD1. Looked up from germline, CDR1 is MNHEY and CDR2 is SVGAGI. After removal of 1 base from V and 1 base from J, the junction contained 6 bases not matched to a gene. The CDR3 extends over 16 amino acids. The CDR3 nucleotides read TGTGCCAGCAGTTACTGGCGGACAGGGAGGTCCTACGAGCAGTACTTC. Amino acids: CASSYWRTGRSYEQYF.

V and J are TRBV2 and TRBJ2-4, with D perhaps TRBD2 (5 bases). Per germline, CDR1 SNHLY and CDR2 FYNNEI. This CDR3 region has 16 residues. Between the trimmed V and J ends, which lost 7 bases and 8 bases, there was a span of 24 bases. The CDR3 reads CASKWVREVQFDIQYF. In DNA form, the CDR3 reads TGTGCCAGCAAGTGGGTGAGGGAAGTTCAATTCGACATTCAGTACTTC.

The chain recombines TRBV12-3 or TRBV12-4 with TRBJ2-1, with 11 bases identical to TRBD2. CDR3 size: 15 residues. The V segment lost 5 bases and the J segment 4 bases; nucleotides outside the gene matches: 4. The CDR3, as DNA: TGTGCCAGCAGTCTGGTAGCGGGAGGGTACAATGAGCAGTTCTTC. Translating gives CASSLVAGGYNEQFF.

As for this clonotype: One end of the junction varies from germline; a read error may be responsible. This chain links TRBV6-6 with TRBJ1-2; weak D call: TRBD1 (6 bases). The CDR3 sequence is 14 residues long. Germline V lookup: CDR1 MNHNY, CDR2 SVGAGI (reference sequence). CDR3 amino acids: CVSSLGHENNGYTF. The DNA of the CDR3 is TGTGTCAGCAGTTTGGGACACGAAAACAATGGCTACACCTTC.

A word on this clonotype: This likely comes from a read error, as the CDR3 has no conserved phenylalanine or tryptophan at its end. CDR3 sequence: CTVEGGTGEQETQYY. Written as DNA, the CDR3 is TGCACCGTCGAAGGGGGGACAGGGGAACAAGAGACCCAGTACTAC. The chain uses TRBV29-1 and TRBJ2-5, with 10 bases matching TRBD1. The CDR3 is 15 residues long. Germline V gives CDR1 SQVTM, CDR2 ANQGSEA.

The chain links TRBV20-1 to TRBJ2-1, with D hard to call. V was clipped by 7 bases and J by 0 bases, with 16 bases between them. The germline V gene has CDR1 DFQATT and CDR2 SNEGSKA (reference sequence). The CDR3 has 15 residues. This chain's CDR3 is CSVSKAESSYNEQFF. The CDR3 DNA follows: TGCAGTGTTAGCAAGGCGGAGAGCTCCTACAATGAGCAGTTCTTC.

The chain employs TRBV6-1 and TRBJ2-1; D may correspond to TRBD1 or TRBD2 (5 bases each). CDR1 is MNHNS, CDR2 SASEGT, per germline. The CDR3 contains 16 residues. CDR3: CVSSEFGGLSYNEQFF. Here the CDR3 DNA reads TGTGTCAGTAGTGAATTTGGGGGTCTCAGCTACAATGAGCAGTTCTTC.

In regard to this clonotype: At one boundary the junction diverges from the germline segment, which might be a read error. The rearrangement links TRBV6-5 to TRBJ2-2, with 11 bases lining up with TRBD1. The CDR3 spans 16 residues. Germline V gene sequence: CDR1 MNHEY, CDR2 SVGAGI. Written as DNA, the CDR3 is TGTGCCGGCAGTTACACAGGGACAGGGGGGGCCGGGGAGCTGTTTTTT. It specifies CAGSYTGTGGAGELFF.